The 2 T cell receptor beta chains below come from one sample, sequenced in a study of T cells in Graves' hyperthyroidism and ophthalmopathy. The source material, RNA transcripts, was used to amplify TCR beta CDR3 regions. The TCR CDR3 was amplified in a first-round RT-PCR using the HTBI primer set. Via MiXCR, TCRdb re-called the multiplex PCR reads, giving one row per CDR3 protein. The sample carries under 550,000 distinct CDR3 sequences, just under 20% recorded once. Sequenced: blood. Source of these receptors: a man in his forties with Graves' ophthalmopathy.

The chain uses TRBV4-1 and TRBJ2-7; perhaps TRBD1 as D (6 bases). CDR3 length: 13 amino acids. Germline V gives CDR1 MGHRA, CDR2 YSYEKL. With 6 bases removed from V and 0 bases from J, the gap between germline ends came to 9 bases. CDR3 region: CASRPRGSYEQYF. The CDR3 bases are TGCGCCAGCAGACCCAGGGGCTCCTACGAGCAGTACTTC.

This clonotype was detected many times. The V gene is TRBV7-8, the J gene TRBJ2-3; a possible D gene is TRBD1 (6 bases). Germline values: CDR1 SGHVS, CDR2 FQNEAQ. The V gene lost 3 bases and the J gene lost 2 bases, with 12 bases spanning the gap. This CDR3 has 15 amino acids. The CDR3 bases are TGTGCCAGCAGCTTTTCGCAGGGGCTCACAGATACGCAGTATTTT. It is translated as CASSFSQGLTDTQYF.